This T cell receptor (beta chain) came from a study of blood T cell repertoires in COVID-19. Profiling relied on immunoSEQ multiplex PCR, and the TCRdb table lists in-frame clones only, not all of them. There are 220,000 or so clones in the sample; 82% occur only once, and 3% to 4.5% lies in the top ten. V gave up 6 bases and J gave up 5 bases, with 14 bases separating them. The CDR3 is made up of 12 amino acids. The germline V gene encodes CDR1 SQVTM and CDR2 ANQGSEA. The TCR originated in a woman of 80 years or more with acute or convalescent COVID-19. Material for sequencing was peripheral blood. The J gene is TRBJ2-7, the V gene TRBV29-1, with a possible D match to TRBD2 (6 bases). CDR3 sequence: CSVGGPRDEQYF. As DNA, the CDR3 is TGCAGCGTGGGGGGACCTAGAGACGAGCAGTACTTC.